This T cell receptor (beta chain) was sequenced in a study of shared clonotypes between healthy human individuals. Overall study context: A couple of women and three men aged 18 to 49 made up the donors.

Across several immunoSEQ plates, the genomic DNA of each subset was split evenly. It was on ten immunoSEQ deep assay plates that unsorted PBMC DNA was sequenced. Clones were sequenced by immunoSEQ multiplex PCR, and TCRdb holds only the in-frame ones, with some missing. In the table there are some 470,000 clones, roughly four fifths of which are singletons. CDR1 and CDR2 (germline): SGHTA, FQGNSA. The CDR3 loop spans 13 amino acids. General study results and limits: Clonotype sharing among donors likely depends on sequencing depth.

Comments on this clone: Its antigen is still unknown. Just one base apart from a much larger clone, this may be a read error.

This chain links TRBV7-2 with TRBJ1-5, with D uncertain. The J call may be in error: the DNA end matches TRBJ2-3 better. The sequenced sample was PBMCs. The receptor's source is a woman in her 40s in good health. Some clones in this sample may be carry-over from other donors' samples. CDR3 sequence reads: CASSLEANQPQYF. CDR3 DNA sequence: TGTGCCAGCAGCTTAGAAGCTAATCAGCCCCAGTATTTT.